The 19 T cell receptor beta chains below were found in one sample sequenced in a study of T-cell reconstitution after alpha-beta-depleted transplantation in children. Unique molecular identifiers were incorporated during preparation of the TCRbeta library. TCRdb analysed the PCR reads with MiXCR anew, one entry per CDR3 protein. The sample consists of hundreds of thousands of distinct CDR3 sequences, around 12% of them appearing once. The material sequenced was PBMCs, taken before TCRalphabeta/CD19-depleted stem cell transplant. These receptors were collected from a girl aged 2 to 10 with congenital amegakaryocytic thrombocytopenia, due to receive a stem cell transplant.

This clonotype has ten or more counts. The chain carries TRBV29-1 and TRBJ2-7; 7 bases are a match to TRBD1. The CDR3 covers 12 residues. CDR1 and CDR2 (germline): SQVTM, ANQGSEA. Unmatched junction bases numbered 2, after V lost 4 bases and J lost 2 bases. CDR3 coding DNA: TGCAGCGTTGGGACAGGCGCCTACGAGCAGTACTTC. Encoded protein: CSVGTGAYEQYF.

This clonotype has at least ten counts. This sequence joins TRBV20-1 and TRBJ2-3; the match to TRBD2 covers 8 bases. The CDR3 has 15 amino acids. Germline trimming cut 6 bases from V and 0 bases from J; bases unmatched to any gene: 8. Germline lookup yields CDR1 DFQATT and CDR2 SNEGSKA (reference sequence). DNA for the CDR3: TGCAGTGCCCTCGGGGCTAGCGGGAGCACAGATACGCAGTATTTT. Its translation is CSALGASGSTDTQYF.

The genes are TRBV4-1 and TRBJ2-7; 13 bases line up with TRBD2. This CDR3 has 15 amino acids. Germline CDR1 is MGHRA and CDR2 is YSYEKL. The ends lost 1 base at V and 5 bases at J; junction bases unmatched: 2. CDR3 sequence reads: CASSQGGLAGDEQYF. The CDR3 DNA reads TGCGCCAGCAGCCAAGGCGGACTAGCGGGAGACGAGCAGTACTTC.

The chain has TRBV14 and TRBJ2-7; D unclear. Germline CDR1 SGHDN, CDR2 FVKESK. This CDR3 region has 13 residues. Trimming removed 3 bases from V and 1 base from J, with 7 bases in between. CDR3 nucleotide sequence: TGTGCCAGCAGCCACCCCCGTTCCTACGAGCAGTACTTC. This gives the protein CASSHPRSYEQYF. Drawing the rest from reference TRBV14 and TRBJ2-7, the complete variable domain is EAGVTQFPSHSVIEKGQTVTLRCDPISGHDNLYWYRRVMGKEIKFLLHFVKESKQDESGMPNNRFLAERTGGTYSTLKVQPAELEDSGVYFCASSHPRSYEQYFGPGTRLTVT.

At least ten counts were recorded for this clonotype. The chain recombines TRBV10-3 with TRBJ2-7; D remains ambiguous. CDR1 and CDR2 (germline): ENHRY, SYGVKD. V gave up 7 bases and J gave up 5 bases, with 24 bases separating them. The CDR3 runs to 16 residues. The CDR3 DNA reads TGTGCCATCACTGGTAGCTTGCAGGACCCACGCCACGAGCAGTACTTC. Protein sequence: CAITGSLQDPRHEQYF.

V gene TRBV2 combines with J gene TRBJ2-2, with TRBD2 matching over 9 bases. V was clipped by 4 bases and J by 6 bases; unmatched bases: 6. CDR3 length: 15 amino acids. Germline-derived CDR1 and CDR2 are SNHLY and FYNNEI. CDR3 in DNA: TGTGCCAGCAGTGTGTCCGGACTAGCGTCCGGGGAGCTGTTTTTT. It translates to CASSVSGLASGELFF. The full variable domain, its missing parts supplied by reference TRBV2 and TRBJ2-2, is EPEVTQTPSHQVTQMGQEVILRCVPISNHLYFYWYRQILGQKVEFLVSFYNNEISEKSEIFDDQFSVERPDGSNFTLKIRSTKLEDSAMYFCASSVSGLASGELFFGEGSRLTVL.

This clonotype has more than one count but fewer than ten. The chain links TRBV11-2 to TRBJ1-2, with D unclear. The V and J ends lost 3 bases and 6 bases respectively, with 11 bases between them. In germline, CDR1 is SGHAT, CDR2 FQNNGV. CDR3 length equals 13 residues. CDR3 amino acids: CASSFMIRDGYTF. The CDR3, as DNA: TGTGCCAGCAGCTTTATGATACGGGATGGCTACACCTTC.

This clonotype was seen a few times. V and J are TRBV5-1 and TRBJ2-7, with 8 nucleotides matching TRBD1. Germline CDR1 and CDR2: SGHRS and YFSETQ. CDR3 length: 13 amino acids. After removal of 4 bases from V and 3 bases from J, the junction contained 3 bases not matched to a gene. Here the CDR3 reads CASSQGTGYEQYF. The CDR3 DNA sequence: TGCGCCAGCAGCCAGGGGACAGGCTACGAGCAGTACTTC.

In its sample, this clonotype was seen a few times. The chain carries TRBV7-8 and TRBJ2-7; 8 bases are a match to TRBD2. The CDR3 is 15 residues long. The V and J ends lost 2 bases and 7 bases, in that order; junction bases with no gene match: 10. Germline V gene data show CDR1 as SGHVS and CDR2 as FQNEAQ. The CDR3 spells CASSLLAGPQREQYF. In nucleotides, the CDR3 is TGTGCCAGCAGCTTACTAGCGGGCCCTCAAAGAGAGCAGTACTTC. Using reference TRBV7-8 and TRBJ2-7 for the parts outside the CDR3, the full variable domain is GAGVSQSPRYKVAKRGQDVALRCDPISGHVSLFWYQQALGQGPEFLTYFQNEAQLDKSGLPSDRFFAERPEGSVSTLKIQRTQQEDSAVYLCASSLLAGPQREQYFGPGTRLTVT.

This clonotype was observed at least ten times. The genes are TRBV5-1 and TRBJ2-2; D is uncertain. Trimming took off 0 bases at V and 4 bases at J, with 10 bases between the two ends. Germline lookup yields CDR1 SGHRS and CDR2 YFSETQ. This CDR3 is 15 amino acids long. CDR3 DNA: TGCGCCAGCAGCTTGGTTCAGGAAGGCACCGGGGAGCTGTTTTTT. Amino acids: CASSLVQEGTGELFF.

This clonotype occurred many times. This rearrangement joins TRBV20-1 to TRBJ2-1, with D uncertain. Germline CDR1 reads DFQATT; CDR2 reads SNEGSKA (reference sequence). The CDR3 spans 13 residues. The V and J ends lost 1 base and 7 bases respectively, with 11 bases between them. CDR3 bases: TGCAGTGCTAGAGCGTTTAGATTGAATGAGCAGTTCTTC. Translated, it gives CSARAFRLNEQFF.

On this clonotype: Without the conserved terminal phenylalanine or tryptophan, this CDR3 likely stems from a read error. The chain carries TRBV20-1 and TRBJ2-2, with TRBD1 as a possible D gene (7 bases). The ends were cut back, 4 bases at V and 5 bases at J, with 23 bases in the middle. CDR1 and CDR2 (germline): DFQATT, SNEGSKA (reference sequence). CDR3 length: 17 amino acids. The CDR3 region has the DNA TGCAGTGCTACTCCCTGGCAGGGGGGCATCGGAACCGGGGAGCTGTTTCTT. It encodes CSATPWQGGIGTGELFL.

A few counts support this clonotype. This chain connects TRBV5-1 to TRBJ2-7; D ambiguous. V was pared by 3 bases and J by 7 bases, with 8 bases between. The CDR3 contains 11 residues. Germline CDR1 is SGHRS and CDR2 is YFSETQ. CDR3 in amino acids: CASSSDSEQYF. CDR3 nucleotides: TGCGCCAGCAGCTCGGATTCAGAGCAGTACTTC. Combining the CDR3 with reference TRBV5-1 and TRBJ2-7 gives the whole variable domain KAGVTQTPRYLIKTRGQQVTLSCSPISGHRSVSWYQQTPGQGLQFLFEYFSETQRNKGNFPGRFSGRQFSNSRSEMNVSTLELGDSALYLCASSSDSEQYFGPGTRLTVT.

The CDR3 region has the DNA TGTGCCAGCAGTCGTCGCCCGAGCTCTGGAAACACCATATATTTT. Amino acids: CASSRRPSSGNTIYF. The V and J genes are TRBV12-3 or TRBV12-4 and TRBJ1-3, with D uncertain. The CDR3 is 15 residues long. Trimming removed 5 bases from V and 0 bases from J, with 11 bases in between.

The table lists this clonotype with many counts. DNA for the CDR3: TGCAGCGCCGGGACTAGTAGGACCGGGGAGCTGTTTTTT. This translates into CSAGTSRTGELFF. The genes are TRBV29-1 and TRBJ2-2, with TRBD2 matching over 8 bases. The trim removed 7 bases at V and 5 bases at J, leaving 6 bases unmatched. The CDR3 length is 13 residues. Germline V gene data show CDR1 as SQVTM and CDR2 as ANQGSEA.

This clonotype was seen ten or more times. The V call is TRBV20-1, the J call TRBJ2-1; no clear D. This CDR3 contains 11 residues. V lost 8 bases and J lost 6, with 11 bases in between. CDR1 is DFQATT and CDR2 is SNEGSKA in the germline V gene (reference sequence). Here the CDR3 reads CSPEVGNEQFF. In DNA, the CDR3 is TGCAGTCCCGAGGTGGGCAATGAGCAGTTCTTC.

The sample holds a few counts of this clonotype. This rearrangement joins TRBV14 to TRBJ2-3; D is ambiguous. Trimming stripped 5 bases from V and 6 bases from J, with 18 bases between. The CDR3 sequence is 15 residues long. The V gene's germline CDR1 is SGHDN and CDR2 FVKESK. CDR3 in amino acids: CASSITHPPFDTQYF. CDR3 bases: TGTGCCAGCAGCATAACTCACCCACCCTTTGATACGCAGTATTTT.

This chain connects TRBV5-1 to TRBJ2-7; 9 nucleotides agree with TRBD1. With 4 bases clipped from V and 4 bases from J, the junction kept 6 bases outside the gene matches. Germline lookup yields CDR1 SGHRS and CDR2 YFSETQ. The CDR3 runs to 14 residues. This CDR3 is CASSTPGQGYEQYF. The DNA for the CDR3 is TGCGCCAGCAGCACACCGGGACAGGGATACGAGCAGTACTTC. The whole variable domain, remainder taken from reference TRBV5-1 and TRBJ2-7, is KAGVTQTPRYLIKTRGQQVTLSCSPISGHRSVSWYQQTPGQGLQFLFEYFSETQRNKGNFPGRFSGRQFSNSRSEMNVSTLELGDSALYLCASSTPGQGYEQYFGPGTRLTVT.

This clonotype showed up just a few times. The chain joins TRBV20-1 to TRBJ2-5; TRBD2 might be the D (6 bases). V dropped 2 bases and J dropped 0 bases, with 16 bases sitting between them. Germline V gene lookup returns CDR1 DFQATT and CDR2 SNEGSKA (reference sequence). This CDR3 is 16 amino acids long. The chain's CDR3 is CSARPTRGTDQETQYF. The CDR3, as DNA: TGCAGTGCTAGACCCACTCGCGGGACCGACCAAGAGACCCAGTACTTC.